This TCR beta chain was sequenced for a study of cytomegalovirus exposure and HLA in healthy donors. On this clone: Its antigen is not known.

Study-wide results and caveats: Among TCR sequences, most were rare, though some public TCRs appeared in many donors. Under in vitro conditions, a few CMV-associated chains were confirmed as specific for CMV antigens. The authors enumerated 180 or so TCR beta chains as linked to cytomegalovirus.

Profiling relied on immunoSEQ multiplex PCR, and the TCRdb table lists in-frame clones only, not all of them. The table records hundreds of thousands of clones, around 91% of them present only once. After removal of 2 bases from V and 1 base from J, the junction contained 8 bases not matched to a gene. The CDR3 loop spans 16 amino acids. Germline CDR1 is SGHNT and CDR2 is YENEEA. The study drew the donors from its roughly 120-subject validation cohort, separate from the approximately 700-subject first cohort. The sequencing sample was made of PBMCs. This clonotype was sampled from a woman aged 30 to 39 in good health and CMV-seronegative. J is TRBJ2-7 and V is TRBV11-3, with 7 bases lining up with TRBD1. CDR3 coding DNA: TGTGCCAGCAGCTTATACTCGGGACAGCCTTCCTACGAGCAGTACTTC. Amino acid sequence: CASSLYSGQPSYEQYF.